The rows below give T cell receptor beta chains drawn from one sample of a study of long-term antiretroviral therapy in people with HIV. This table comes from immunoSEQ multiplex PCR, and its TCRdb copy is limited to in-frame clones, with some not included. The data show tens of thousands of clones, approximately 85% seen once. Sequencing used unsorted PBMCs, obtained 0.3 years after starting antiretroviral therapy. Receptors originate from a man between 18 and 29 years old with HIV. CDR3s include the opening cysteine and the closing phenylalanine or tryptophan. D genes are given only for firm matches. Size is omitted from some rows. Given values are once, few, many or a class for expanded clones.

TRBJ2-7 17 . . TRBV10-1 TGCGCCAGCAGTGACTACAACTACCGGGACAACACCTACGAGCAGTACTTC CASSDYNYRDNTYEQYF
TRBJ1-4 14 few . TRBV4-3 TGCGCCAGCAAAACCGTCGTAGGAAATGAAAAACTGTTTTTT CASKTVVGNEKLFF
TRBJ1-2 14 . . TRBV5-8 TGTGCCAGCAGCTTGGTTACCTGGGCATATGGCTACACCTTC CASSLVTWAYGYTF
TRBJ1-1 16 . . TRBV10-1 TGCGCCAGCAGTGAGGTGGCAGGGATGGCGGCGACTGAAGCTTTCTTT CASSEVAGMAATEAFF
TRBJ1-1 11 . . TRBV29-1 TGCAGCCCCGTAGGGGTGACTGAAGCTTTCTTT CSPVGVTEAFF
TRBJ2-5 12 . . TRBV7-9 TGTGCCAGCAGCTTAATGCCCGAGACCCAGTACTTC CASSLMPETQYF
TRBJ2-7 14 . TRBD1 TRBV25-1 TGTGCCAGCAGTGCCCGGGACAGCTCCTACGAGCAGTACTTC CASSARDSSYEQYF
TRBJ1-4 18 once . TRBV5-6 TGTGCCAGCAGCTCCCTCAAAAGAACACCCGGGGGAGCTGAAAAACTGTTTTTT CASSSLKRTPGGAEKLFF
TRBJ2-7 13 few . TRBV27 TGTGCCAGCAGTTTGTTACAGACCTACGAGCAGTACTTC CASSLLQTYEQYF
TRBJ1-1 17 . . TRBV9 TGTGCCAGCAGCGTAGCCCCGGTTATCACAGCTAACACTGAAGCTTTCTTT CASSVAPVITANTEAFF
TRBJ1-1 17 . . TRBV4-1 TGCGCCAGCAGCCAAGATGAGGGGATGCTGATGAACACTGAAGCTTTCTTT CASSQDEGMLMNTEAFF
TRBJ1-5 17 . TRBD1 TRBV28 TGTGCCAGCAGCCCCAACAGGGGAGGCGGAGGAAATCAGCCCCAGCATTTT CASSPNRGGGGNQPQHF
TRBJ2-7 17 . . TRBV6-1 TGTGCCAGCAGTGCCGCGTTCCCGTATGTCTACAACTACGAGCAGTACTTC CASSAAFPYVYNYEQYF
TRBJ2-1 15 . TRBD1 TRBV19 TGTGCCAGTAGTATATCGGGACAGAGCTACAATGAGCAGTTCTTC CASSISGQSYNEQFF
TRBJ2-1 15 . . TRBV30 TGTGCCTGGAGTCCTGGGGGTCGAGTGTACAATGAGCAGTTCTTC CAWSPGGRVYNEQFF
TRBJ2-1 17 . . TRBV4-1 TGCGCCAGCAGCCTTGGCGGGGCGCGGAGACAGTACAATGAGCAGTTCTTC CASSLGGARRQYNEQFF
TRBJ1-2 15 . . TRBV6-5 TGTGCCAGCAGTCCCAGGCGGGGGGTTAACTATGGCTACACCTTC CASSPRRGVNYGYTF
TRBJ2-5 11 . . TRBV27 TGTGCCAGCAGTTTCCAAGAGACCCAGTACTTC CASSFQETQYF
TRBJ2-3 15 . . TRBV5-4 TGTGCCAGCAGCTTGGAAGGCCCTAGCACAGATACGCAGTATTTT CASSLEGPSTDTQYF
TRBJ2-1 12 . . TRBV18 TGTGCCAGCTCACCGGGGGGCAATGAGCAGTTCTTC CASSPGGNEQFF
TRBJ2-7 15 . TRBD2 TRBV5-1 TGCGCCAGCAGCCCCTACTTAGCGGGGGAGTACGAGCAGTACTTC CASSPYLAGEYEQYF
TRBJ2-3 15 . TRBD2 TRBV9 TGTGCCAGCAGCGGGAAGACTAGCGACACAGATACGCAGTATTTT CASSGKTSDTDTQYF
TRBJ1-1 17 . TRBD1 TRBV11-2 TGTGCCAGCAGCCCAACTCCGGGACAGGAATTGAACACTGAAGCTTTCTTT CASSPTPGQELNTEAFF
TRBJ2-7 16 . TRBD2 TRBV5-6 TGTGCCAGCAGCTTGCTGCCGGCGCGGGAGGTTCTCGAGCAGTACTTC CASSLLPAREVLEQYF
TRBJ2-3 13 once . TRBV29-1 TGCAGCGTTAGGGACTTAAGCACAGATACGCAGTATTTT CSVRDLSTDTQYF
TRBJ2-1 15 . TRBD2 TRBV2 TGTGCCAGCATCCTAGGCAGCGGGGGGGCGTATGAGCAGTTCTTC CASILGSGGAYEQFF